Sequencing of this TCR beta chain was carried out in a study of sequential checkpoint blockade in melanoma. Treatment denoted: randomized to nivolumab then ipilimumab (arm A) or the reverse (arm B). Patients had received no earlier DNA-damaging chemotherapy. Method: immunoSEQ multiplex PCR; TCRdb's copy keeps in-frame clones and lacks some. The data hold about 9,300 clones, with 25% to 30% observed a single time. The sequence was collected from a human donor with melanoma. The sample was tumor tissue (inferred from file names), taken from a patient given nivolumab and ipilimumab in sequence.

The CDR3 sequence is CASSYGVGGQPQHF. The CDR3 region has the DNA TGTGCCAGCAGTTACGGGGTAGGGGGTCAGCCCCAGCATTTT. J is TRBJ1-5 and V is TRBV6-8, with D perhaps matching TRBD1 (6 bases). The length of the CDR3 is 14 residues. V shed 2 bases and J shed 6 bases, with 11 bases lying between them. The germline V gene encodes CDR1 MNHGY and CDR2 SAAAGT.